The present entry profiles one T cell receptor (beta chain) with its context. Its antigen specificity is not known. The sample holds no much larger clone one base away, and base qualities are not on file. The reads were generated on an Illumina NovaSeq 6000. cDNA libraries for TCRalpha and TCRbeta were prepared by 5'RACE using constant-segment primers, with sample barcodes and unique molecular identifiers added. RNA was extracted from every sample with Trizol reagent. Library amplification was performed in two PCR steps, and a second sample barcode and Illumina TruSeq adapters were introduced in the second step. Sequencing of libraries was performed on an Illumina NovaSeq with 2 x 150 bp paired-end reads. The authors' analysis ran thus. With migec v1.2.7, reads were demultiplexed and then collapsed into UMI-guided consensus sequences. Using mixcr v2.1.11, UMI consensuses were aligned to TRA and TRB V and J templates and then assembled into clonotypes. A clonotype was counted as expanded or contracted only when both edgeR and NoisET called the clonotype significant, with the noise models trained on biological replicates. For edgeR calls, the cutoffs were a false discovery rate-adjusted p below 0.01 and a log2 fold-change threshold of 1. As an exploratory analysis of dynamics, max-normalized trajectories of the 1000 most abundant clonotypes were examined with PCA combined with hierarchical clustering. Each responding clone was given a CD4 or CD8 phenotype based on the CD4+ and CD8+ repertoires, which had been sequenced separately. TCRdb applied fastp at Q25 and MiXCR to the public reads, then kept only in-frame beta chains. All rows with the same CDR3 protein become a single entry with the most common DNA and genes. These V and J calls are TCRdb output, not the study's own analysis. Recorded for this sample are under 650,000 distinct CDR3 sequences; over 15% of them occurred a single time. 12% of the sample is taken by the ten largest.

Ficoll-Paque density gradient centrifugation was the method used to isolate PBMCs. This sample is drawn from a study of T-cell memory formation after mild COVID-19 (dated by TCRdb to about 2021). About the full investigation: TCR sequence clusters from the two donors were largely donor specific. In a couple of donors, T-cell clones that expanded and contracted after mild COVID-19 were tracked by sequencing TCRalpha and TCRbeta repertoires over time. Two young, previously healthy adult volunteers made up the cohort, one male and one female. General findings and caveats noted by the study authors: SARS-CoV-2 specificity of the second-wave clones peaking on day 37 was not confirmed. The study covered only a couple of mild cases, and larger cohorts including severe cases with pre-infection samples were considered necessary. The detection of some responding clones in pre-infection memory suggests that pre-existing cross-reactive memory T cells joined the SARS-CoV-2 response. From day 15 to 85, contracting clones showed balanced CD4/CD8 phenotypes, whereas a second wave of clones that expanded from day 15 to 37 leaned towards CD4+. Contracting CD4+ clones turned up mainly in the CM and EM memory subsets, whereas EMRA was where CD8+ clones were enriched.

Including cysteine and phenylalanine, the CDR3 has 15 amino acids. Only the CDR3 DNA stays, 45 bases, in frame from base 1. Per the germline V gene (reference sequence), SEHNR is the CDR1 and FQNEAQ is the CDR2. The junction carries 15 bases between V and J, which are trimmed by 4 bases and 3 bases respectively. Sequencing used PBMCs or a T cell subset sorted from them (not recorded which). The sequence links TRBV7-9 to TRBJ1-2, with TRBD1 as a weak D call on 5 bases. This TCR was sampled from an adult woman who had mild COVID-19 (a few samples of this study predate the infection). The sample titles of this study are shuffled in the database, so cell type and time point are left out; the donor was told from shared clones. At the DNA level, the sequence is TGTGCCAGCAGCTCGGTATACGGGGGTTACTATGGCTACACCTTC. Protein translation: CASSSVYGGYYGYTF.